The TCR beta chain described here comes from a study of CD8 T cells in ankylosing spondylitis. Findings and caveats of the study: Blood of patients with ankylosing spondylitis appeared to be characterized by a TCR beta motif of seven or eight highly homologous variants. Disease-linked clones bore a CD8+ phenotype, appearing relatively rarely in peripheral blood. Some motif variants were previously reported in reactive arthritis synovial fluid and blood.

Quantitative 5'-RACE with molecular barcodes was used to make the TCR beta libraries. TCRdb used MiXCR to reprocess the 5' RACE reads, holding one entry per CDR3 protein. In the table there are some 290,000 distinct CDR3 sequences, around 20% of which are singletons. In its sample, this clonotype was seen a few times. Its antigen is currently unknown. V lost 6 bases to trimming and J lost 2 bases, with 10 bases between them. Germline lookup yields CDR1 SQVTM and CDR2 ANQGSEA. The CDR3 spans 12 residues. Specimen: blood, either unsorted or a sorted T cell fraction (not recorded which). The chain couples TRBV29-1 to TRBJ1-1; a weak D match, TRBD1 (5 bases). This receptor was taken from a male donor with ankylosing spondylitis or in good health (not recorded which). As DNA, the CDR3 is TGCAGCGTCATACAGGTTAACACTGAAGCTTTCTTT. It is translated as CSVIQVNTEAFF.